This passage covers 24 T cell receptor beta chains from one sample sequenced in a study of shared clonotypes between healthy human individuals. CD45RO-negative, CCR7-positively selected cells formed the naive CD8 fraction, excluding terminally differentiated effector memory CD45RA+ cells. Clones were read by immunoSEQ multiplex PCR, and TCRdb kept only the in-frame ones, dropping some. The profile shows about 700,000 clones, around 90% of them singletons. The sequenced sample was naive CD8+ T cells sorted from blood. These receptors originate from a man aged 25 to 45 in good health.

The chain uses TRBV5-8 and TRBJ2-7; D remains unclear. The V end was cut by 0 bases, the J end by 2 bases, with 12 bases between. This CDR3 has 15 amino acids. Germline V gene sequence: CDR1 SGHTS, CDR2 YDEGEE. The CDR3 DNA sequence: TGTGCCAGCAGCTTGGCTGCCCGCCGGACCTACGAGCAGTACTTC. Protein: CASSLAARRTYEQYF. The full variable domain, rest sourced from reference TRBV5-8 and TRBJ2-7, is EAGVTQSPTHLIKTRGQQATLRCSPISGHTSVYWYQQALGLGLQFLLWYDEGEERNRGNFPPRFSGRQFPNYSSELNVNALELEDSALYLCASSLAARRTYEQYFGPGTRLTVT.

The V call is TRBV19, the J call TRBJ1-1; no reliable D call. This CDR3 contains 14 residues. Trimming took 1 base from V and 8 from J, leaving 14 bases between them. Germline assignment: CDR1 LNHDA and CDR2 SQIVND (reference sequence). The CDR3 loop reads CASSIALVGKEAFF. As DNA, the CDR3 is TGTGCCAGTAGTATAGCGTTGGTTGGAAAAGAAGCTTTCTTT. Combining the CDR3 with reference TRBV19 and TRBJ1-1 gives the whole variable domain DGGITQSPKYLFRKEGQNVTLSCEQNLNHDAMYWYRQDPGQGLRLIYYSQIVNDFQKGDIAEGYSVSREKKESFPLTVTSAQKNPTAFYLCASSIALVGKEAFFGQGTRLTVV.

This chain uses TRBV4-3 with TRBJ2-1; D may be TRBD2 (6 bases). With 1 base removed from V and 0 bases from J, the gap between germline ends came to 10 bases. The CDR3 runs to 16 residues. Germline loops: CDR1 LGHNA, CDR2 YSLEER. CDR3 nucleotide sequence: TGCGCCAGCAGCCAAGGACGGGGGTACTCCTACAATGAGCAGTTCTTC. This codes for CASSQGRGYSYNEQFF.

This chain uses TRBV11-2 with TRBJ2-3; TRBD2 agrees at 7 bases. Trimming took 3 bases from V and 1 from J; bases not matched to a gene: 10. CDR1 and CDR2 from the germline V gene are SGHAT and FQNNGV. The CDR3 loop spans 17 amino acids. CDR3 coding DNA: TGTGCCAGCAGCTTCACTCCCGGGGCGGGAGGCACAGATACGCAGTATTTT. Protein: CASSFTPGAGGTDTQYF.

The CDR3: CASSPRQGLGTGELFF. DNA for the CDR3: TGCGCCAGCAGCCCCCGACAGGGTTTGGGCACCGGGGAGCTGTTTTTT. V is TRBV5-1 and J is TRBJ2-2; TRBD1 matches 7 bases. The CDR3 spans 16 residues. Germline loops: CDR1 SGHRS, CDR2 YFSETQ. After removal of 4 bases from V and 4 bases from J, the junction contained 10 bases not matched to a gene.

This chain connects TRBV7-9 to TRBJ1-5, with 7 bases matching TRBD1. V trimming: 1 base; J trimming: 7 bases; junction bases outside the gene matches: 7. Germline CDR1 and CDR2: SEHNR and FQNEAQ (reference sequence). This CDR3 is 15 amino acids long. CDR3 in amino acids: CASSLGGGVGQPQHF. The DNA for the CDR3 is TGTGCCAGCAGCTTAGGAGGGGGCGTCGGGCAGCCCCAGCATTTT.

The CDR3, as DNA: TGTGCCAGCAGCCCAGGGACTAGCGGGACCCTGGGAGAGACCCAGTACTTC. This encodes CASSPGTSGTLGETQYF. This sequence joins TRBV11-2 and TRBJ2-5; TRBD2 matches at 13 bases. Trimming at V came to 5 bases and at J to 4 bases, leaving 10 bases not matched to a gene. The CDR3 runs 17 residues. Germline CDR1 and CDR2: SGHAT and FQNNGV.

The genes are TRBV28 and TRBJ2-1, with 9 bases matching TRBD2. Germline CDR1 MDHEN, CDR2 SYDVKM. The CDR3 has 16 residues. Unmatched junction bases numbered 7, after V lost 2 bases and J lost 5 bases. The CDR3 DNA sequence: TGTGCCAGCAGTTTAGGATTAGCGGGAGCCCACAATGAGCAGTTCTTC. Its translation: CASSLGLAGAHNEQFF.

The V call is TRBV7-9, the J call TRBJ2-5; no definite D call. CDR1 is SEHNR, CDR2 FQNEAQ, per germline (reference sequence). CDR3 length: 14 residues. V lost 3 bases and J lost 1, with 9 bases in between. CDR3 protein: CASSFGASQETQYF. The CDR3, as DNA: TGTGCCAGCAGCTTCGGAGCGAGCCAAGAGACCCAGTACTTC.

The rearrangement links TRBV30 to TRBJ2-7; 11 bases agree with TRBD2. The trim removed 1 base at V and 0 bases at J, leaving 5 bases unmatched. The CDR3 length is 16 residues. Germline CDR1 is GTSNPN and CDR2 is SVGIG (reference sequence). The CDR3 sequence: CAWSATSGRFSYEQYF. The CDR3 nucleotides are TGTGCCTGGAGTGCTACTAGCGGGAGATTCTCCTACGAGCAGTACTTC.

This chain links TRBV28 with TRBJ2-7, with TRBD1 identical over 9 bases. This CDR3 region has 19 residues. V trimming: 6 bases; J trimming: 3 bases; junction bases outside the gene matches: 21. From germline, CDR1 is MDHEN and CDR2 SYDVKM. DNA for the CDR3: TGTGCCAGCAGAACAACCGGGACAGGGACTCCCAACTACTACTACGAGCAGTACTTC. Residues: CASRTTGTGTPNYYYEQYF. The full variable domain, completed using reference TRBV28 and TRBJ2-7, is DVKVTQSSRYLVKRTGEKVFLECVQDMDHENMFWYRQDPGLGLRLIYFSYDVKMKEKGDIPEGYSVSREKKERFSLILESASTNQTSMYLCASRTTGTGTPNYYYEQYFGPGTRLTVT.

The rearrangement uses TRBV28 and TRBJ2-7; D uncertain. CDR3 length: 14 amino acids. Germline CDR1 is MDHEN and CDR2 is SYDVKM. The V end was cut by 6 bases, the J end by 2 bases, with 14 bases between. The CDR3 loop reads CASRARRNTYEQYF. The DNA of the CDR3 is TGTGCCAGCAGGGCCCGTCGGAATACCTACGAGCAGTACTTC.

J is TRBJ2-7 and V is TRBV30, with 7 bases fitting TRBD1. Germline trimming cut 5 bases from V and 2 bases from J; bases unmatched to any gene: 3. The CDR3 length is 12 residues. Looked up from germline, CDR1 is GTSNPN and CDR2 is SVGIG (reference sequence). The DNA of the CDR3 is TGTGCCTGGGGACAGGTCGCCTACGAGCAGTACTTC. Encoded protein: CAWGQVAYEQYF.

The table lists this clone with a count of one. The V and J genes are TRBV19 and TRBJ2-1, with TRBD2 matching over 9 bases. Trimming removed 3 bases from V and 4 bases from J; junction bases left unmatched: 4. Germline values: CDR1 LNHDA, CDR2 SQIVND (reference sequence). The CDR3 is 15 residues long. Here the CDR3 reads CASSILAGQYNEQFF. The CDR3 DNA is TGTGCCAGTAGTATCCTAGCGGGACAATACAATGAGCAGTTCTTC. Variable domain in full (rest from reference TRBV19 and TRBJ2-1): DGGITQSPKYLFRKEGQNVTLSCEQNLNHDAMYWYRQDPGQGLRLIYYSQIVNDFQKGDIAEGYSVSREKKESFPLTVTSAQKNPTAFYLCASSILAGQYNEQFFGPGTRLTVL.

The chain couples TRBV9 to TRBJ2-7, with 9 nucleotides matching TRBD2. The trim removed 3 bases at V and 7 bases at J, leaving 14 bases unmatched. Per the germline V gene, CDR1 is SGDLS and CDR2 is YYNGEE. The CDR3 extends over 16 amino acids. The CDR3 coding sequence is TGTGCCAGCAGCGCGAGGACTAGCGCGGATCTCTATGAGCAGTACTTC. Protein: CASSARTSADLYEQYF.

The chain joins TRBV5-6 to TRBJ1-1, with 7 nucleotides matching TRBD1. The germline gives CDR1 SGHDT, CDR2 YYEEEE. V dropped 4 bases and J dropped 2; count of bases not matched to a gene: 11. This CDR3 region has 16 residues. The CDR3 bases are TGTGCCAGCAGCAATTTTCCCGGGACAGAAAACACTGAAGCTTTCTTT. It encodes CASSNFPGTENTEAFF.

The chain couples TRBV4-1 to TRBJ1-3, with unresolved D. The CDR3 length is 16 residues. V lost 7 bases and J 2 bases, leaving 18 bases between the germline ends. Germline CDR1 reads MGHRA; CDR2 reads YSYEKL. The CDR3 is CASKPTFTDPGNTIYF. CDR3 DNA: TGCGCCAGCAAACCTACCTTTACGGATCCTGGAAACACCATATATTTT.

This clone has just a few counts. The gene calls are TRBV25-1 and TRBJ2-3; D uncertain. Trimming stripped 0 bases from V and 3 bases from J, with 4 bases between. The CDR3 loop spans 13 amino acids. Germline lookup yields CDR1 MGHDK and CDR2 SYGVNS. CDR3 coding DNA: TGTGCCAGCAGTGAATATCGGACAGATACGCAGTATTTT. Its translation: CASSEYRTDTQYF.

CDR3 in amino acids: CASSRGQGINEQFF. CDR3 DNA: TGTGCCAGCAGCCGTGGACAGGGTATCAATGAGCAGTTCTTC. The V and J genes are TRBV7-9 and TRBJ2-1; 8 bases are shared with TRBD1. The CDR3 runs to 14 residues. Germline CDR1 SEHNR, CDR2 FQNEAQ (reference sequence). Unmatched junction bases numbered 6, after V lost 5 bases and J lost 6 bases.

The rearrangement links TRBV2 to TRBJ2-3; D is uncertain. The ends were cut back, 3 bases at V and 1 base at J, with 2 bases in the middle. Germline-derived CDR1 and CDR2 are SNHLY and FYNNEI. The CDR3 extends over 12 amino acids. The CDR3 bases are TGTGCCAGCAGTGAGGGCACAGATACGCAGTATTTT. It translates to CASSEGTDTQYF.

V usage is TRBV7-6 and J usage is TRBJ2-1; D call uncertain. CDR3 size: 15 residues. Germline V lookup: CDR1 SGHVS, CDR2 FNYEAQ. V lost 7 bases, J lost 3 bases, and 16 bases lay in between. The DNA for the CDR3 is TGTGCCAGCACCCCCGCCGCCCGTAGCTACAATGAGCAGTTCTTC. Translated: CASTPAARSYNEQFF.

The chain employs TRBV28 and TRBJ2-7; TRBD1 aligns across 7 bases. Germline lookup yields CDR1 MDHEN and CDR2 SYDVKM. The CDR3 extends over 14 amino acids. V lost 8 bases to trimming and J lost 0 bases; unmatched junction nucleotides: 7. The DNA for the CDR3 is TGTGCCAGCGGCGACAGGGTGGACTCCTACGAGCAGTACTTC. It is translated as CASGDRVDSYEQYF.

The chain is built from TRBV14 and TRBJ2-3; 10 bases are a match to TRBD2. Germline lookup yields CDR1 SGHDN and CDR2 FVKESK. V dropped 4 bases and J dropped 5; count of bases not matched to a gene: 9. The CDR3 contains 16 residues. The DNA for the CDR3 is TGTGCCAGCAGCCTAACAGGGACTAGCGATCGAGATACGCAGTATTTT. Protein product: CASSLTGTSDRDTQYF.

This sequence joins TRBV5-1 and TRBJ1-5; 7 bases map to TRBD1. Trimming took 3 bases from V and 6 from J; bases not matched to a gene: 12. The CDR3 loop spans 16 amino acids. The germline gives CDR1 SGHRS, CDR2 YFSETQ. The DNA for the CDR3 is TGCGCCAGCAGCTCCGCCTACAGGGGTGGTGTTCAGCCCCAGCATTTT. This sequence encodes CASSSAYRGGVQPQHF.